This T cell receptor (beta chain) originates from a study of graft-versus-host responses after intestinal transplantation. Across the whole study: Multivisceral, liver-intestinal, or isolated intestinal grafts went to recipients. Anti-thymocyte globulin induction was given to all recipients, followed by tacrolimus and steroids for 2 to 4 years. General observations from the study: Elevated graft-versus-host to host-versus-graft clonal ratios in allografts were recorded for patients with graft-donor T cell macrochimerism. Among recipient marrow samples, GvH clones were found; some appeared first in ileum or blood.

This CDR3 has 14 residues. Germline V gene data show CDR1 as SGHDN and CDR2 as FVKESK. V was clipped by 4 bases and J by 2 bases; unmatched bases: 4. Of note for this clone: Its cognate antigen is unknown.

Here immunoSEQ multiplex PCR was the method, and the copy in TCRdb shows in-frame clones only, minus some. The sample consists of roughly 92,000 clones, 88% of them appearing once. The receptor comes from a human donor who was the organ donor for an intestinal transplant. The sequenced sample was unstimulated CD4+ T cells sorted from spleen or lymph node cells, obtained before transplant. V is TRBV14 and J is TRBJ2-7; 8 bases align to TRBD1. CDR3 DNA: TGTGCCAGCAGCCCCGACAGGGGTCCCTACGAGCAGTACTTC. It encodes CASSPDRGPYEQYF.